Below, one T cell receptor (beta chain) is given with its context. Sequencing of TCR beta covered CD8+ and CD4+ T cells obtained from blood. The TEMRA cells underwent FACS enrichment, while the CD8+ and CD4+ T cells underwent negative isolation. There are 12 residues in the CDR3. Trimming removed 2 bases from V and 8 bases from J, with 7 bases in between. Germline assignment: CDR1 MNHEY and CDR2 SVGEGT. The data derive from a study of CD8 T cells in Susac syndrome. Reverse transcription of about 0.5 to 1 ug RNA was carried out with random hexamers. The TCR beta CDR3 was amplified by immunoSEQ multiplex PCR across 54 Vbeta, 13 Jbeta. TCRdb itself ran the immunoSEQ multiplex PCR reads through MiXCR, one entry per CDR3 protein. The repertoire holds roughly 130,000 distinct CDR3 sequences, about 96% seen once, with more than 0.09% in the top ten.

This receptor was taken from a human donor in good health. V gene TRBV6-2 or TRBV6-3 combines with J gene TRBJ2-1; D not certain. The sample taken for sequencing was CD4+ T cells from PBMCs. CDR3 nucleotides: TGTGCCAGCAGTTACCCGCGAGATGAGCAGTTCTTC. This translates into CASSYPRDEQFF.